This is a list of T cell receptor beta chains from one sample in a study of siplizumab effects on memory and regulatory T cells. Measured with immunoSEQ multiplex PCR; TCRdb has only the in-frame clones, and not every one. The sample shows some 41,000 clones, 89% of them seen only once. The specimen sequenced was naive CD4+ T cells sorted from blood. These receptors originate from a human donor in good health. Each CDR3 is given with its conserved first and last residue. D genes are given only for firm matches. Where a row states a size, it is once, few, many or the class of an expanded clone; other rows omit it.

v_gene,d_gene,abundance,j_gene,CDR3nt,CDR3aa
TRBV20-1,-,-,TRBJ1-2,TGCAGTGCTAGAGGAGTATATGGCTACACCTTC,CSARGVYGYTF
TRBV14,TRBD2,once,TRBJ2-1,TGTGCCAGCAGCCAAGCCGCCTGGCTAGCGGGGGGGCCGGTTGAGTTCTTC,CASSQAAWLAGGPVEFF
TRBV6-5,-,-,TRBJ2-7,TGTGCCAGCAGTTACTCCATAGCAAGCTCCTACGAGCAGTACTTC,CASSYSIASSYEQYF
TRBV19,TRBD1,-,TRBJ1-5,TGTGCCAGTAGTATAGGTAAAGGACAGGGCTGGTTAGGCAATCAGCCCCAGCATTTT,CASSIGKGQGWLGNQPQHF
TRBV5-6,-,-,TRBJ1-6,TGTGCCAGCAGCCCTAGGCACAGTGGGCTGTTTTTGGATTCACCCCTCCACTTT,CASSPRHSGLFLDSPLHF
TRBV5-6,TRBD1,-,TRBJ1-2,TGTGCCAGCCAAGCCGGGACAGTGAACTATGGCTACACCTTC,CASQAGTVNYGYTF
TRBV7-9,-,-,TRBJ1-4,TGTGCCAGCAGCTTACTCCGGGAATCGGTAGAAAAACTGTTTTTT,CASSLLRESVEKLFF
TRBV5-1,-,once,TRBJ2-7,TGCGCCAGCAGCTTGCAGGGGAGGGTTCCCTACGAGCAGTACTTC,CASSLQGRVPYEQYF
TRBV11-3,-,-,TRBJ2-1,TGTGCCAGCAGCTTGTCGGACTACAATGAGCAGTTCTTC,CASSLSDYNEQFF
TRBV30,TRBD2,-,TRBJ2-2,TGTGCCTGGGATAGCGGGAGGAACACCGGGGAGCTGTTTTTT,CAWDSGRNTGELFF
TRBV29-1,TRBD2,-,TRBJ2-7,TGCAGCGTTGTCAGGGCGGGAGTACACGAGCAGTACTTC,CSVVRAGVHEQYF
TRBV7-9,TRBD1,-,TRBJ1-5,TGTGCCAGCAGCCCTGGACAGGGTCATCAGCCCCAGCATTTT,CASSPGQGHQPQHF
TRBV11-2,-,-,TRBJ2-1,TGTGCCAGCAGCTTGGTGGGTAAGGGGTACTCCTACAATGAGCAGTTCTTC,CASSLVGKGYSYNEQFF
TRBV5-1,-,-,TRBJ1-4,TGCGCCAGCAGCTCAGGTCTCGTGGGGTTTGAAAAACTGTTTTTT,CASSSGLVGFEKLFF
TRBV5-6,-,-,TRBJ1-6,TGTGCCAGCAGCCGCCTAGGGGAATCTTATAATTCACCCCTCCACTTT,CASSRLGESYNSPLHF
TRBV6-6,-,-,TRBJ2-5,TGTGCCAGCAGTTATAGTGGGGGCCGAGAGACCCAGTACTTC,CASSYSGGRETQYF
TRBV10-3,TRBD2,-,TRBJ2-5,TGTGCCATCAGTGAGCGGCTAGCGGGGAACGGGGAGACCCAGTACTTC,CAISERLAGNGETQYF
TRBV15,-,once,TRBJ1-1,TGTGCCACCAGCAGAGATTTGGTATCGACTGAAGCTTTCTTT,CATSRDLVSTEAFF